This T cell receptor beta chain was recovered during a study of cytomegalovirus exposure and HLA in healthy donors. Study-level results: While the bulk of TCR sequences proved rare, some public TCRs turned up in many donors.

Looked up from germline, CDR1 is MNHEY and CDR2 is SMNVEV (reference sequence). With 5 bases removed from V and 1 base from J, the gap between germline ends came to 14 bases. The CDR3 contains 15 residues. Concerning this clone: Its target is not known.

The data were produced by immunoSEQ multiplex PCR, yet TCRdb's version contains in-frame clones alone and is incomplete. There are 200,000 or so clones in the sample; roughly 88% occur only once, and 13% lies in the top ten. Material for sequencing was PBMCs. The chain carries TRBV27 and TRBJ2-5; tentatively, D is TRBD1 (5 bases). The receptor was derived from a woman between 25 and 40 years old in good health and CMV-seropositive. The CDR3 protein is CASSPTGSFQETQYF. The CDR3, as DNA: TGTGCCAGCAGTCCAACAGGCAGTTTCCAAGAGACCCAGTACTTC.